This is a list of T cell receptor beta chains from one sample in a study of breast tumors, draining lymph nodes, adjacent tissues. TCRdb independently ran MiXCR on the multiplex PCR reads; one entry per CDR3 protein. This sample has over 130,000 distinct CDR3 sequences, with 32% found just once. Specimen: axillary lymph node tissue. Receptors originate from a female donor with breast cancer. Some clones in this sample may be carry-over from other donors' samples. CDR3s include the opening cysteine and the closing phenylalanine or tryptophan. D genes are given only for firm matches. Clone size is stated in some rows and not others, as once, few, many or a class when expanded.

15 many . TRBJ2-7 TRBV15 TGTGCCACCAGCATAGGGCAGCTGGGGGCCTACGAGCAGTACTTC CATSIGQLGAYEQYF
13 . . TRBJ2-1 TRBV20-1 TGCTCCTGGGCAGGGGCTTATGACAATGAGCAGTTCTTC CSWAGAYDNEQFF
13 . . TRBJ1-3 TRBV20-1 TGCAGTGCCTTGTCCCGGGGGGGAAACACCATATATTTT CSALSRGGNTIYF
16 . TRBD1 TRBJ1-4 TRBV11-2 TGTGCCAGCAGCTTTAGAAAAGGGACAGGGGGAGAAAAACTGTTTTTT CASSFRKGTGGEKLFF
14 many TRBD2 TRBJ2-1 TRBV20-1 TGCAGTGCTAGATTGCGGGGGGCCAACAATGAGCAGTTCTTC CSARLRGANNEQFF
13 many . TRBJ1-3 TRBV11-2 TGTGCCAGCAGCTTGACACGTCGAAACACCATATATTTT CASSLTRRNTIYF
15 many . TRBJ2-5 TRBV7-9 TGTGCCAGCAGCTTAGCGCCAGGCAGGGGAGAGACCCAGTACTTC CASSLAPGRGETQYF
12 many . TRBJ2-1 TRBV2 TGTGCCAGCTCGGGAAGCAGAAATGAGCAGTTCTTC CASSGSRNEQFF
14 many . TRBJ1-4 TRBV5-1 TGCGCCAGCAGCTTGGCGACTAGCGGTGAAAAACTGTTTTTT CASSLATSGEKLFF
17 many . TRBJ2-2 TRBV4-2 TGTGCCAGCAGCCAAGTTGCAGGGCCTTCGAACACCGGGGAGCTGTTTTTT CASSQVAGPSNTGELFF
15 many TRBD1 TRBJ1-4 TRBV3-1 TGTGCCAGCAGCCCCCAGGGGGGGGTCGGTGAAAAACTGTTTTTT CASSPQGGVGEKLFF
13 many . TRBJ2-1 TRBV20-1 TGCAGTGCTTACCTACAGGATTGGAATGAGCAGTTCTTC CSAYLQDWNEQFF
13 . TRBD1 TRBJ2-7 TRBV6-1 TGTGCCAGCAGGGACAGGCATTCCTACGAGCAGTACTTC CASRDRHSYEQYF
13 many . TRBJ2-3 TRBV5-5 TGTGCCAGCGGGTCCCCGGTCACAGATACGCAGTATTTT CASGSPVTDTQYF
12 many . TRBJ1-6 TRBV28 TGTGCCAGCAACCGGGAGCGATCACCCCTCCACTTT CASNRERSPLHF
16 many . TRBJ2-3 TRBV6-5 TGTGCCAGCAGTTACTCGGGGTTTAGGGGGTCAGATACGCAGTATTTT CASSYSGFRGSDTQYF
15 many TRBD1 TRBJ1-2 TRBV7-9 TGTGCCAGCAGCTTAGTTGACAGGGGGGGATACGGCTACACCTTC CASSLVDRGGYGYTF
14 few . TRBJ2-2 TRBV18 TGTGCCAGCTCACCAAGCAGGGAGGCCGGGGAGCTGTTTTTT CASSPSREAGELFF
13 many . TRBJ1-5 TRBV20-1 TGCAGTGCTAGTCTGTCGGGGAATCAGCCCCAGCATTTT CSASLSGNQPQHF
14 . TRBD1 TRBJ1-1 TRBV6-4 TGTGCCAGCAGTGTGGAGACAGGGGTTGGGGAAGCTTTCTTT CASSVETGVGEAFF
20 many . TRBJ1-3 TRBV15 TGTGCCACCAGCAGAGATCGGGGAATCGGAGAGCCGCTCTCTGGAAACACCATATATTTT CATSRDRGIGEPLSGNTIYF
16 . . TRBJ1-5 TRBV6-6 TGTGCCAGCAGTTACCCCGGGCCTCATAGCAATCAGCCCCAGCATTTT CASSYPGPHSNQPQHF
17 few TRBD2 TRBJ2-1 TRBV18 TGTGCCAGCTCACCCACAGCGGGGGCTTACGCGAGCAATGAGCAGTTCTTC CASSPTAGAYASNEQFF
14 many . TRBJ2-5 TRBV5-1 TGCGCCAGCAGCTTGGGGTCAGGGCAAGAGACCCAGTACTTC CASSLGSGQETQYF
14 many . TRBJ2-2 TRBV5-1 TGCGCCAGCAGCTTGGACTTGAACACCGGGGAGCTGTTTTTT CASSLDLNTGELFF
15 many TRBD2 TRBJ2-2 TRBV7-8 TGTGCCAGCAGCTTGGGAGGGGCGAACACCGGGGAGCTGTTTTTT CASSLGGANTGELFF
13 many . TRBJ2-5 TRBV2 TGTGCCAGCAGTCGACTAGGGGTGGAGACCCAGTACTTC CASSRLGVETQYF
16 . . TRBJ1-4 TRBV5-1 TGCGCCAGCAGCTTGGGTCAGGGGAGAACTAATGAAAAACTGTTTTTT CASSLGQGRTNEKLFF
15 many . TRBJ2-2 TRBV6-2/TRBV6-3 TGTGCCAGCAGTTACCGGGCCAGCGCTACCGGGGAGCTGTTTTTT CASSYRASATGELFF
12 . TRBD2 TRBJ2-5 TRBV24-1 TGTGCCACCAGTGATCCTCTAGCGGGACAGTACTTC CATSDPLAGQYF
13 few TRBD2 TRBJ2-1 TRBV6-6 TGTGCCACGAGACCGGGGGGGGGGAATGAGCAGTTCTTC CATRPGGGNEQFF
15 many TRBD2 TRBJ2-1 TRBV11-2 TGTGCCAGCAGCTTAGGAGCGGGGGCTTACAATGAGCAGTTCTTC CASSLGAGAYNEQFF
14 many . TRBJ2-3 TRBV18 TGTGCCAGCTCCCTGGGAACCGCTACAGATACGCAGTATTTT CASSLGTATDTQYF
13 many . TRBJ2-1 TRBV13 TGTGCCAGCAGCCCTGGACTCGCTGGGGAGCAGTTCTTC CASSPGLAGEQFF